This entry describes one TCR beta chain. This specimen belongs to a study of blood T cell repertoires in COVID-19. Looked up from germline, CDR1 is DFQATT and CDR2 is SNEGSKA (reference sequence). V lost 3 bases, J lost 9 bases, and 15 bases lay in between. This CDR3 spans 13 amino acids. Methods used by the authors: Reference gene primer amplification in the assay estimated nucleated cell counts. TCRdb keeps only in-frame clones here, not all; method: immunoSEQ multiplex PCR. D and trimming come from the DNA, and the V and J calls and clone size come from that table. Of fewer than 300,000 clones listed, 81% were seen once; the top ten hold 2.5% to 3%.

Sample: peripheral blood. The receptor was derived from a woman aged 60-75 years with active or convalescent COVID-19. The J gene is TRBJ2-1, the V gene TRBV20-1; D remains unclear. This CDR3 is CSASFQVNGEQFF. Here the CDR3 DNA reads TGCAGTGCTAGTTTTCAGGTGAACGGTGAGCAGTTCTTC.